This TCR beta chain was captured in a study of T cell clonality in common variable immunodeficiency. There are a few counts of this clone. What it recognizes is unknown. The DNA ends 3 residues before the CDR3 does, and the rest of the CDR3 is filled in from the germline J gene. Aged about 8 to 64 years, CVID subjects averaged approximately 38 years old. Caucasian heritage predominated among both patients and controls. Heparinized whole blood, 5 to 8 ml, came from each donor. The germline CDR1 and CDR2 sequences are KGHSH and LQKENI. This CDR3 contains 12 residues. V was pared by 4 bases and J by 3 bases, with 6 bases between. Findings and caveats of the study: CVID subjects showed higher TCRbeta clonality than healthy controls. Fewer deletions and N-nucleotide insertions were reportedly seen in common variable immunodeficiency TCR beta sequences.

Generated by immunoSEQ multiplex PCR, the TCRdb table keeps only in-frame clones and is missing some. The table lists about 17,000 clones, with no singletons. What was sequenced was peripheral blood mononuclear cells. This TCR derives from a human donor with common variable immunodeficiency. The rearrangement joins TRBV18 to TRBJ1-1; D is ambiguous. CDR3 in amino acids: CASSQTHTEAFF. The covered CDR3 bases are TGTGCCAGCTCACAGACTCACACTGAA.